This T cell receptor beta chain was identified during a study of T cell repertoires in ileal Crohn's disease. Overall study: Patients had a median approximately 7.5-year disease duration, and around 35% were active smokers. Every patient was operated on for stricturing (roughly 61%) or penetrating (39%) complications. Study findings and constraints: Clonal expansions were more frequent in active smokers than non-smokers at surgery. High-frequency clones were more common in sorted CD8 than CD4 cells.

CDR1 is MNHNS and CDR2 is SASEGT in the germline V gene. This CDR3 contains 17 residues. The V gene lost 3 bases and the J gene lost 6 bases, with 21 bases spanning the gap. Sequencing was performed with immunoSEQ multiplex PCR; in TCRdb, only in-frame clones are kept and a portion is missing. Of approximately 8,800 clones detected, roughly 96% appear once; the ten largest clones hold 0.2% to 0.25%. A note on this clone: Antigen: not known.

The clonotype originates from an adult with Crohn's disease. Sequencing input: ileal tissue. The chain combines TRBV6-1 with TRBJ1-5, with D perhaps matching TRBD1 (5 bases). The CDR3 here is CASSEALGRWLGQPQHF. The CDR3 bases are TGTGCCAGCAGTGAGGCTTTGGGGCGTTGGCTGGGTCAGCCCCAGCATTTT.